What follows are 14 T cell receptor beta chains derived from one specimen sequenced in a study of T-cell reconstitution after alpha-beta-depleted transplantation in children. Unique molecular identifiers were used to barcode this TCRbeta library. TCRdb re-derived calls from the PCR reads in MiXCR, one entry per CDR3 protein. This sample has about 460,000 distinct CDR3 sequences, with 12% found just once. This material consisted of PBMCs from the stem cell graft donor, taken from the stem cell graft. These TCRs come from a human donor who donated a stem cell graft to a child with combined immunodeficiency.

The chain combines TRBV12-3 or TRBV12-4 with TRBJ2-5, with a weak D call TRBD2 (6 bases). Trimming left V 8 bases short and J 5 bases short, with 18 bases between. The CDR3 has 14 amino acids. CDR3 region: CASGPGLGIETQYF. For the CDR3, the DNA is TGTGCCAGCGGCCCGGGACTGGGTATTGAGACCCAGTACTTC.

This clonotype was seen only once. The gene calls are TRBV6-1 and TRBJ2-1; 9 nucleotides align to TRBD1. The J segment lost 4 bases and the V segment lost 4 bases, leaving 5 bases of the junction unmatched. Germline V gene sequence: CDR1 MNHNS, CDR2 SASEGT. CDR3 length equals 15 residues. CDR3 DNA: TGTGCCAGCAGTGTACAGGGACAGGGATACAATGAGCAGTTCTTC. Protein sequence: CASSVQGQGYNEQFF.

The chain couples TRBV20-1 to TRBJ2-2; 9 nucleotides agree with TRBD2. The V segment lost 6 bases and the J segment 4 bases; nucleotides outside the gene matches: 12. Germline CDR1 is DFQATT and CDR2 is SNEGSKA (reference sequence). This CDR3 has 16 residues. CDR3 protein: CSAPKRGALGTGELFF. In DNA, the CDR3 is TGCAGTGCCCCCAAGCGGGGGGCACTAGGCACCGGGGAGCTGTTTTTT.

This clonotype has only one observation. CDR3 sequence: CASSFGTSLYEQYF. The CDR3 DNA reads as TGTGCCAGCAGTTTCGGGACTAGTTTGTACGAGCAGTACTTC. This chain uses TRBV6-2 or TRBV6-3 with TRBJ2-7; 8 positions agree with TRBD2. After removal of 4 bases from V and 4 bases from J, the junction contained 6 bases not matched to a gene. The CDR3 contains 14 residues. The V gene's germline CDR1 is MNHEY and CDR2 SVGEGT.

This clonotype turned up a few times. The chain combines TRBV12-3 or TRBV12-4 with TRBJ1-4; 10 nucleotides agree with TRBD1. The junction had 7 bases not matched to a gene; V was cut back by 7 bases and J by 5 bases. CDR3 length: 15 amino acids. CDR3 region: CASISGDRGNEKLFF. The CDR3 nucleotides are TGTGCCAGCATCTCAGGGGACAGGGGAAATGAAAAACTGTTTTTT.

The table lists this clonotype with a few counts. This chain links TRBV12-5 with TRBJ2-3; 13 positions match TRBD2. This CDR3 comprises 16 residues. CDR1 and CDR2 from the germline V gene are LGHNT and FRNRAP. V was clipped by 2 bases and J by 4 bases; unmatched bases: 3. The CDR3 DNA sequence: TGTGCTAGTGGTTTGAGGACTAGCGGGAGCTCAGATACGCAGTATTTT. It yields the protein CASGLRTSGSSDTQYF.

In this sample, this clonotype turned up a few times. The rearrangement uses TRBV12-5 and TRBJ2-7; 8 bases map to TRBD1. Trimming at V came to 2 bases and at J to 4 bases, leaving 10 bases not matched to a gene. The CDR3 spans 16 residues. From germline, CDR1 is LGHNT and CDR2 FRNRAP. CDR3 DNA: TGTGCTAGTGGTTTGTTATCGACAGGGGTAAGGTACGAGCAGTACTTC. Translating it yields CASGLLSTGVRYEQYF.

This clonotype was recorded only once. The chain joins TRBV10-3 to TRBJ2-1; 13 nucleotides line up with TRBD2. V was clipped by 8 bases and J by 0 bases; unmatched bases: 13. The CDR3 spans 19 residues. Germline CDR1 is ENHRY and CDR2 is SYGVKD. CDR3 coding DNA: TGTGCCATCTGTGGAAAGACTAGCGGGGGGTTTAGCTCCTACAATGAGCAGTTCTTC. It codes for CAICGKTSGGFSSYNEQFF.

This clonotype occurred many times. The rearrangement joins TRBV10-3 to TRBJ2-7, with D possibly TRBD2 on 6 matching bases. Germline lookup yields CDR1 ENHRY and CDR2 SYGVKD. V was trimmed by 3 bases and J by 2 bases, leaving 11 bases between them. The CDR3 runs to 14 residues. CDR3 nucleotides: TGTGCCATCAGTGATGGAGGGGCGGCCTACGAGCAGTACTTC. It yields the protein CAISDGGAAYEQYF.

The rearrangement links TRBV20-1 to TRBJ1-4; 7 bases are shared with TRBD1. V lost 4 bases and J lost 7; bases outside the gene matches: 9. Germline assignment: CDR1 DFQATT and CDR2 SNEGSKA (reference sequence). CDR3 size: 14 residues. DNA of the CDR3: TGCAGTGCTAACGGCCCAGGGGGTAGTGAAAAACTGTTTTTT. It translates to CSANGPGGSEKLFF.

This clonotype was seen ten or more times. V gene TRBV9 combines with J gene TRBJ2-1; D uncertain. V dropped 0 bases and J dropped 0 bases, with 7 bases sitting between them. CDR1 and CDR2 from the germline V gene are SGDLS and YYNGEE. The CDR3 contains 15 residues. The CDR3 nucleotides read TGTGCCAGCAGCGTAGCTCAAAGCTCCTACAATGAGCAGTTCTTC. Its translation: CASSVAQSSYNEQFF.

Ten or more counts support this clonotype. The chain has TRBV28 and TRBJ1-1; D call uncertain. The germline V gene encodes CDR1 MDHEN and CDR2 SYDVKM. V dropped 1 base and J dropped 0 bases, with 6 bases sitting between them. The CDR3 is 14 residues long. The CDR3 bases are TGTGCCAGCAGTTTATTGGACCTGAACACTGAAGCTTTCTTT. Translating it yields CASSLLDLNTEAFF.

This clonotype was counted at least ten times. This chain uses TRBV12-3 or TRBV12-4 with TRBJ2-7, with 7 bases fitting TRBD1. The CDR3 has 14 residues. V shed 5 bases and J 4 bases; nucleotides not matched to a gene: 8. The CDR3 region has the DNA TGTGCCAGCAGTCGGGGAACAGGGGAATACGAGCAGTACTTC. Protein: CASSRGTGEYEQYF.

This clonotype was found many times. The gene calls are TRBV5-1 and TRBJ1-1; D remains ambiguous. The CDR3 is 14 residues long. In germline, CDR1 is SGHRS, CDR2 YFSETQ. Trimming took off 0 bases at V and 0 bases at J, with 6 bases between the two ends. CDR3 amino acids: CASSLVQVNTEAFF. CDR3 in DNA: TGCGCCAGCAGCTTGGTCCAGGTGAACACTGAAGCTTTCTTT.